This TCR beta chain was sequenced for a study of blood T cells in healthy people across ages. Study information: Template switching captured about one barcoded beta molecule per two T cells.

Findings and limits, study-wide: Per million T cells, TCR beta diversity dropped roughly linearly as age increased.

Each donor gave roughly 9.1 milliliters of peripheral blood. Total RNA was isolated from each sample in quantities of at least 6 micrograms. Next came a second PCR, run for roughly 6 to 11 cycles, which used a sample-barcoded 5' primer along with a J-beta primer mix. Each CDR3 protein is one row after TCRdb ran MiXCR on the 5' RACE reads. The sample carries 1,500,000 or so distinct CDR3 sequences, approximately 42% recorded once. With regard to this clonotype: No antigen is known for it.

Trimming left V 5 bases short and J 4 bases short, with 12 bases between. The CDR3 loop spans 13 amino acids. Sequenced material: blood. V and J are TRBV12-3 or TRBV12-4 and TRBJ2-7; TRBD1 might be the D (6 bases). The origin of this receptor is a woman between 18 and 30 years old in good health. The CDR3 DNA follows: TGTGCCAGCAGTCCGTACAGGGCGTACGAGCAGTACTTC. Translating it yields CASSPYRAYEQYF.